These 9 T cell receptor beta chains share one sample of origin, sequenced in a study of vaccination effects on CD4 cells after COVID-19. For these TCRs, the target antigens are not known. Only in-frame clones appear in the TCRdb table, and some are missing; sequencing was by immunoSEQ multiplex PCR. The sample holds about 22,000 clones, approximately 76% seen once. Viral peptide pools were used in the ViraFEST assay to expand antigen-specific CD4+ T cells, and sequencing came afterward. At the end of roughly ten days of culture, CD4+ T cells were isolated. A PCR test confirmed that the person had SARS-CoV-2 infection between March and December 2020. The material sequenced was CD4+ T cells from PBMCs cultured with SARS-CoV-2 spike peptides, taken before COVID-19 vaccination. These receptors originate from a human donor who had a prior SARS-CoV-2 infection.

The rearrangement joins TRBV9 to TRBJ2-5; TRBD2 is a possible D gene (6 bases). The ends were cut back, 3 bases at V and 2 bases at J, with 11 bases in the middle. CDR3 length equals 14 residues. CDR1 is SGDLS, CDR2 YYNGEE, per germline. The CDR3 DNA sequence: TGTGCCAGCAGCGCACCGGGACTTCAAGAGACCCAGTACTTC. Its translation: CASSAPGLQETQYF.

This CDR3 is CASSIAYPGRYGYTF. The CDR3 DNA reads TGTGCCAGTAGTATAGCCTACCCAGGACGCTATGGCTACACCTTC. This rearrangement joins TRBV19 to TRBJ1-2; no definite D call. Germline V lookup: CDR1 LNHDA, CDR2 SQIVND (reference sequence). This CDR3 has 15 residues. The V and J ends lost 1 base and 4 bases respectively, with 13 bases between them.

The chain's CDR3 is CASSEALTGRGADTQYF. CDR3 DNA: TGTGCCAGCAGTGAAGCGCTTACGGGGCGAGGCGCAGATACGCAGTATTTT. V and J are TRBV2 and TRBJ2-3; TRBD1 or TRBD2 may be the D gene (5 bases each). This CDR3 spans 17 amino acids. V was pared by 0 bases and J by 4 bases, with 17 bases between. Germline CDR1 and CDR2: SNHLY and FYNNEI.

This clone was detected a few times. The V call is TRBV5-1, the J call TRBJ1-3, with D unclear. Trimming pared 4 bases from V and 7 bases from J, leaving 12 bases between. Germline loops: CDR1 SGHRS, CDR2 YFSETQ. This CDR3 has 13 amino acids. CDR3 region: CASSTDGENTIYF. The CDR3 region has the DNA TGCGCCAGCAGCACGGACGGGGAGAACACCATATATTTT.

This chain connects TRBV5-4 to TRBJ1-3; TRBD1 is a possible D gene (6 bases). Germline V gene lookup returns CDR1 SGHNT and CDR2 YYREEE (reference sequence). CDR3 length: 15 amino acids. V lost 5 bases, J lost 3 bases, and 15 bases lay in between. The CDR3, as DNA: TGTGCCAGCAGGGACTCCAGGGGTTTTGGAAACACCATATATTTT. Translated: CASRDSRGFGNTIYF.

The chain uses TRBV11-2 and TRBJ2-5, with no clear D. Per germline, CDR1 SGHAT and CDR2 FQNNGV. The CDR3 runs 13 residues. V lost 0 bases and J lost 2, with 4 bases in between. The CDR3 nucleotides are TGTGCCAGCAGCTTAGACTCGCAAGAGACCCAGTACTTC. Amino acid sequence: CASSLDSQETQYF.

This clone came up a few times. The J gene is TRBJ1-1, the V gene TRBV29-1, with D possibly matching TRBD1 (5 bases). Trimming left V 7 bases short and J 3 bases short, with 15 bases between. Germline V gene data show CDR1 as SQVTM and CDR2 as ANQGSEA. CDR3 length: 13 residues. The CDR3 reads CSALGGTDTEAFF. The CDR3 DNA reads as TGCAGCGCCCTGGGAGGGACGGACACTGAAGCTTTCTTT.

V and J are TRBV5-1 and TRBJ1-1; maybe TRBD1 (6 bases). The CDR3 extends over 14 amino acids. V gave up 0 bases and J gave up 5 bases, with 11 bases separating them. CDR1 is SGHRS, CDR2 YFSETQ, per germline. In DNA form, the CDR3 reads TGCGCCAGCAGCTTGGGGGGGGCTCAGACTGAAGCTTTCTTT. Its translation: CASSLGGAQTEAFF.

There are a few counts of this clone. The rearrangement links TRBV19 to TRBJ1-1; no firm D call. CDR1 and CDR2 (germline): LNHDA, SQIVND (reference sequence). V lost 6 bases and J 2 bases, leaving 10 bases between the germline ends. CDR3 length: 13 amino acids. CDR3 in amino acids: CASRAPGNTEAFF. The CDR3 DNA follows: TGTGCCAGTAGAGCACCGGGAAACACTGAAGCTTTCTTT.